This T cell receptor beta chain was sequenced during a study of blood T cell repertoires in COVID-19. In the study overall: The United States, Italy and Spain were the sources of the acute and convalescent COVID-19 samples. T cells, B-cell-depleted T cells, or PBMCs provided the cDNA or gDNA that served as material.

Authors' data handling: Quantification of nucleated cells was approximated via reference gene primer amplification. Clones were read by immunoSEQ multiplex PCR, and TCRdb kept only the in-frame ones, dropping some. V, J and clone size were drawn from that table, and D and trimming were deduced from the DNA. The data hold roughly 250,000 clones, with roughly 87% observed a single time. Per the germline V gene, CDR1 is MNHEY and CDR2 is SMNVEV (reference sequence). The V and J ends lost 2 bases and 2 bases, in that order; junction bases with no gene match: 0. The CDR3 runs to 14 residues. J is TRBJ2-7 and V is TRBV27; 10 bases are a match to TRBD1. The material sequenced was PBMCs or T cells enriched from blood (not recorded which). The clonotype was recovered from a woman aged 25 to 39 with acute COVID-19. DNA for the CDR3: TGTGCCAGCAGTTTAGGACAGGGGGCCTACGAGCAGTACTTC. It specifies CASSLGQGAYEQYF.